These 3 T cell receptor beta chains were sequenced from one sample in a study of shared clonotypes between healthy human individuals (dated by TCRdb to the early 2020s). The library was built by means of the immunoSEQ multiplex PCR assay. Drawn from immuneACCESS, this table holds only the in-frame rearrangements with V and J called that TCRdb kept. Clones are partly lost; checked studies trace under half to an unresolved V gene and leave the rest unexplained. The sample table holds about 1,900,000 clones, of which less than 95% were seen once. The ten largest clonotypes hold 0.95% to 1.5% of the sample. CD8 naive samples consisted of CD45RO-negative cells that were positively selected for CCR7, yielding a CD45RA+CCR7+ population without TemRA cells. Material for sequencing was naive CD8+ T cells sorted from blood. The meaning of the sample's cell subset or site label: CD45RA+CCR7+. The source of these receptors is a man between 18 and 29 years old in good health.

The chain joins TRBV29-1 to TRBJ2-2, with TRBD1 identical over 10 bases. V lost 6 bases to trimming and J lost 4 bases; unmatched junction nucleotides: 8. CDR1 and CDR2 from the germline V gene are SQVTM and ANQGSEA. This CDR3 region has 15 residues. CDR3 DNA: TGCAGCGTGGGCCCGGGACAGGGGTCCACCGGGGAGCTGTTTTTT. Its protein product is CSVGPGQGSTGELFF.

The rearrangement uses TRBV15 and TRBJ1-5, with D tentatively TRBD1 (6 bases). Germline V lookup: CDR1 LNHNV, CDR2 YYDKDF (reference sequence). The V end was cut by 0 bases, the J end by 6 bases, with 12 bases between. This CDR3 is 15 amino acids long. CDR3: CATSREGGRGQPQHF. CDR3 DNA sequence: TGTGCCACCAGCAGAGAAGGGGGGAGAGGTCAGCCCCAGCATTTT.

This clone has a single count. Distinct nucleotide sequences in the sample also encode this CDR3. The gene calls are TRBV28 and TRBJ2-3; D is uncertain. V dropped 3 bases and J dropped 0 bases, with 4 bases sitting between them. Germline V gene lookup returns CDR1 MDHEN and CDR2 SYDVKM. The CDR3 loop spans 13 amino acids. Written as DNA, the CDR3 is TGTGCCAGCAGTTTGAGTAGCACAGATACGCAGTATTTT. Its translation: CASSLSSTDTQYF.